There are a few counts of the clone carrying this TCR beta chain. Its antigen remains unidentified. This sample was taken from a study of CD8+ T cells in alopecia areata. Study-wide results and limits: Lesional scalp, notably in alopecia totalis/universalis, had clonality above that of normal scalp.

The V gene's germline CDR1 is MDHEN and CDR2 SYDVKM. This CDR3 is built from 16 residues. The V and J ends lost 5 bases and 2 bases respectively, with 15 bases between them. The treatment here: oral pan-JAK inhibitor, 5-10 mg twice daily. Extraction of RNA preceded its reverse transcription into cDNA, which served as the sequencing template. Clones were sequenced by immunoSEQ multiplex PCR, and TCRdb holds only the in-frame ones, with some missing. The sample comprises 60,000 to 85,000 clones, roughly 30% of which are singletons, and more than 12% rests with the top ten. This TCR came from a human donor with alopecia areata. V is TRBV28 and J is TRBJ2-2, with D perhaps TRBD2 (5 bases). The sequencing used CD8+ T cells sorted from blood, collected at week 4, from a patient treated with tofacitinib. The CDR3 region is CASSGPGIKNTGELFF. CDR3 DNA: TGTGCCAGCAGTGGGCCCGGGATCAAAAACACCGGGGAGCTGTTTTTT.